One and the same sample provided the 4 T cell receptor beta chains below, sequenced in a study of T cell repertoires in cytomegalovirus infection. TCRdb re-derived calls from the reads in MiXCR, one entry per CDR3 protein. The data contain about 310,000 distinct CDR3 sequences, 20% to 25% of them singletons. These TCRs are of unknown antigen specificity. The starting material was cultured PBMCs, obtained from culture after CMV antigen stimulation. The receptors stem from a human donor in good health (CMV status not recorded). Some clones in this sample may be carry-over from other donors' samples.

This chain joins TRBV12-3 or TRBV12-4 and TRBJ1-2, with D uncertain. Trimming took 6 bases from V and 7 from J, leaving 9 bases between them. The CDR3 loop spans 11 amino acids. Written as DNA, the CDR3 is TGTGCCAGCAGCCCCAGTGTTGGCTACACCTTC. Translating gives CASSPSVGYTF.

In this sample, this clonotype turned up a few times. This sequence joins TRBV6-5 and TRBJ1-2; no clear D gene. The CDR3 length is 17 residues. Trimming pared 0 bases from V and 8 bases from J, leaving 22 bases between. Germline V gene lookup returns CDR1 MNHEY and CDR2 SVGAGI. For the CDR3, the DNA is TGTGCCAGCAGTTACTCGATAGAGCCTAAGACGCGTACCGGCTACACCTTC. Its translation: CASSYSIEPKTRTGYTF.

CDR3 sequence: CASTPGLASQDTQYF. CDR3 in DNA: TGTGCCAGCACACCGGGACTAGCTTCTCAAGATACGCAGTATTTT. The rearrangement uses TRBV6-6 and TRBJ2-3; 9 bases agree with TRBD2. Germline CDR1 reads MNHNY; CDR2 reads SVGAGI (reference sequence). This CDR3 is built from 15 residues. Trimming removed 7 bases from V and 5 bases from J; junction bases left unmatched: 10.

This clonotype was recorded many times. The gene calls are TRBV7-9 and TRBJ2-1; D gene ambiguous. The V end lost 7 bases, the J end lost 3 bases, and 4 bases lay between the germline ends. Germline V gene sequence: CDR1 SEHNR, CDR2 FQNEAQ (reference sequence). This CDR3 has 11 residues. Written as DNA, the CDR3 is TGTGCCAGCAACAACTACAATGAGCAGTTCTTC. Amino acid sequence: CASNNYNEQFF.